Detailed here is one TCR beta chain. This sample was included in a study of tumour-infiltrating T cells in Burkitt lymphoma. The table came from immunoSEQ multiplex PCR; TCRdb's copy has only in-frame clones and leaves some out. The sample carries about 3,300 clones, about 14% recorded once. Deletions cut 1 base from V and 3 bases from J, with 7 bases between. Germline CDR1 is SEHNR and CDR2 is FQNEAQ (reference sequence). The CDR3 is 14 residues long. The J gene is TRBJ1-5, the V gene TRBV7-9; no definite D call. Material: tumor tissue. This receptor was identified in a human donor with Burkitt lymphoma. The CDR3 protein is CASSLGRTNQPQHF. The CDR3 DNA follows: TGTGCCAGCAGCTTAGGGAGAACCAATCAGCCCCAGCATTTT.